This is a list of T cell receptor beta chains from one sample in a study of blood T cell repertoires in COVID-19. Repertoires were generated with immunoSEQ multiplex PCR, while TCRdb's copy carries only in-frame clones and drops some. The data contain 200,000 to 300,000 clones, over 75% of them singletons. The sample consisted of peripheral blood. These receptors all stem from a woman in her forties or fifties with acute or convalescent COVID-19. Each CDR3 is given with its conserved first and last residue. D genes are given only for firm matches. Expanded clones are given a class, and other clones once, few, many or no size at all.

cdr3_nt cdr3_aa j_call d_call v_call clone_size
TGCGCCAGCAGCCAAATCGGACTAGCGGGAGAATACGAGCAGTACTTC CASSQIGLAGEYEQYF TRBJ2-7 TRBD2 TRBV4-1 -
TGTGCCAGCAGTCGGGACAGGGGGCATACTGAAGCTTTCTTT CASSRDRGHTEAFF TRBJ1-1 TRBD1 TRBV6-5 -
TGTGCCAGCAGCGGGGGACTAGCGGACTACAATGAGCAGTTCTTC CASSGGLADYNEQFF TRBJ2-1 TRBD2 TRBV7-3 -
TGCGCCAGCAGCTCCGGGACTAGCGGGAGGGTCTCCTACGAGCAGTACTTC CASSSGTSGRVSYEQYF TRBJ2-7 TRBD2 TRBV5-1 -
TGCGCCAGCAGCTTTGGAACAGGGAATGAGCAGTTCTTC CASSFGTGNEQFF TRBJ2-1 - TRBV5-1 -
TGCGCCAGCAGCTTGGATTTACAGGGGGAGGAAAAACTGTTTTTT CASSLDLQGEEKLFF TRBJ1-4 TRBD1 TRBV5-1 -
TGTGCCACCAGCAGAGATCGGGGCTTAGCGGGAGGGACAGATACGCAGTATTTT CATSRDRGLAGGTDTQYF TRBJ2-3 TRBD2 TRBV15 -
TGTGCCAGCAGTTCCGGCAGGGGGCGCGGAGATACGCAGTATTTT CASSSGRGRGDTQYF TRBJ2-3 TRBD1 TRBV28 once
TGCGCCAGCAGCCGTAGACTAGCGGGAGTTCTAAATGCCGGGGAGCTGTTTTTT CASSRRLAGVLNAGELFF TRBJ2-2 TRBD2 TRBV4-1 few
TGTGCCAGCAGGGGTACAACAGGGGGCAGGGAGACCCAGTACTTC CASRGTTGGRETQYF TRBJ2-5 TRBD1 TRBV2 -
TGTGCCAGCAGCCCCGGGACAGGGTGGGGGAGGCAGTACTTC CASSPGTGWGRQYF TRBJ2-7 TRBD1 TRBV28 -
TGTGCCAGCAGCTTACGGGAGCGGGAGGGGATCCACGAGCAGTACTTC CASSLREREGIHEQYF TRBJ2-7 TRBD2 TRBV7-2 -
TGTGCCAGCAGTGGGGCCGGCTACGAGCAGTACTTC CASSGAGYEQYF TRBJ2-7 - TRBV2 -
TGTGCCAGCAGCTTGGGCCGCAGTCAGTTCTTC CASSLGRSQFF TRBJ2-1 - TRBV7-9 -
TGTGCCAGCAGTTCCCCTACGGACTACCTCACGGAGGACACAGATACGCAGTATTTT CASSSPTDYLTEDTDTQYF TRBJ2-3 - TRBV28 -
TGTGCCAGCACCCTATGGGGGGTGGCTAATGAAAAACTGTTTTTT CASTLWGVANEKLFF TRBJ1-4 - TRBV7-2 -
TGTGCCAGTAGTATAAAAGGGGGCTCCTACAATGAGCAGTTCTTC CASSIKGGSYNEQFF TRBJ2-1 - TRBV19 -
TGCGCCAGCAGCTTGGCCGGGACAGGACTCGGTTCACCCCTCCACTTT CASSLAGTGLGSPLHF TRBJ1-6 TRBD1 TRBV5-1 few
TGTGCCAGCAGTTTCATCCCCACAGGGATGGAGACCCAGTACTTC CASSFIPTGMETQYF TRBJ2-5 - TRBV28 once
TGTGCCAGCAGCCCATGGACAGGGCGGAACACTGAAGCTTTCTTT CASSPWTGRNTEAFF TRBJ1-1 TRBD1 TRBV14 -
TGTGCCAGCAGCTTAGCGGGGGGTAGCACAGATACGCAGTATTTT CASSLAGGSTDTQYF TRBJ2-3 TRBD2 TRBV11-3 -
TGTGCCATCAAAGACAGGGGCCCTGGAAACACCATATATTTT CAIKDRGPGNTIYF TRBJ1-3 TRBD1 TRBV10-3 -
TGTGCCACTTTCCCGGGACTAGCGGGTAACGAGCAGTACTTC CATFPGLAGNEQYF TRBJ2-7 TRBD2 TRBV28 -
TGTGCCAGCAGCTTAGACGGGCCAGGGGGCGCGGGTCAGCCCCAGCATTTT CASSLDGPGGAGQPQHF TRBJ1-5 TRBD1 TRBV11-2 -
TGTGCCAGCTTACAGATGCCGTCGATCGGGCAGTACTTC CASLQMPSIGQYF TRBJ2-7 - TRBV7-6 -
TGTGCCAGCAGCGTAGTAGCAGGGGAGACCCAGTACTTC CASSVVAGETQYF TRBJ2-5 - TRBV9 -
TGCGCCAGCAGCATCCTCGGCAATGAGCAGTTCTTC CASSILGNEQFF TRBJ2-1 - TRBV5-1 -
TGCGCCAGCAGTGAGAGACTAGCGGGAGCCCAGGGTTACGAGCAGTACTTC CASSERLAGAQGYEQYF TRBJ2-7 TRBD2 TRBV10-1 -
TGTGCCAGCAGCTTATTTCGCAGAACCTATTCACCCCTCCACTTT CASSLFRRTYSPLHF TRBJ1-6 - TRBV11-2 -
TGCGCCAGCAGCTTGGCTAGCGGGAGAACAAACGATGAGCAGTTCTTC CASSLASGRTNDEQFF TRBJ2-1 TRBD2 TRBV5-1 -
TGCGCCAGCAGCCAATTCTCTAGCGGACAAGAGACCCAGTACTTC CASSQFSSGQETQYF TRBJ2-5 TRBD2 TRBV4-3 -
TGTGCCAGTAGTCCCCAGGGGGCCGTAGAGACCCAGTACTTC CASSPQGAVETQYF TRBJ2-5 TRBD1 TRBV19 -
TGCAGCGCTTTGAGCGGGGGGGCTCAGCAGTACTTC CSALSGGAQQYF TRBJ2-7 TRBD2 TRBV29-1 -
TGTGCCAGCTCACCACCGGGACTATCCATCGAGACCCAGTACTTC CASSPPGLSIETQYF TRBJ2-5 TRBD2 TRBV18 -
TGTGCCAGTAGTCCGGACAACGAGATGAACACTGAAGCTTTCTTT CASSPDNEMNTEAFF TRBJ1-1 - TRBV19 -
TGTGCCAGCAGCCCCCAGGGCGGGGTGGATCAGCCCCAGCATTTT CASSPQGGVDQPQHF TRBJ1-5 - TRBV7-6 few
TGTGCCAGCAGCTCCGGACAGGGGTCCTACAATGAGCAGTTCTTC CASSSGQGSYNEQFF TRBJ2-1 TRBD1 TRBV7-8 once
TGTGCCAGCAGTGACAGGGGGCCAGGTGAAAAACTGTTTTTT CASSDRGPGEKLFF TRBJ1-4 TRBD1 TRBV2 -
TGTGCCAGCAGTTTACAGGGAGGGGGAAACTATGGCTACACCTTC CASSLQGGGNYGYTF TRBJ1-2 - TRBV28 -
TGTGCCAGCGGGCGGGTCGGTGACACTGAAGCTTTCTTT CASGRVGDTEAFF TRBJ1-1 - TRBV27 -
TGTGCCAGTAGTATTGGTACTAGCGCCATGAACACCGGGGAGCTGTTTTTT CASSIGTSAMNTGELFF TRBJ2-2 TRBD2 TRBV19 -
TGTGCCAGCAGCGTAGCCAGGGGGCAAGTCGCCGGGGAGCTGTTTTTT CASSVARGQVAGELFF TRBJ2-2 TRBD1 TRBV9 -
TGTGCAACGTCTGAGGAGACCTACGAGCAGTACTTC CATSEETYEQYF TRBJ2-7 - TRBV6-5 -
TGTGCCAGCAGCCACCCACAGGGGGTGAAATCCCTCCACTTT CASSHPQGVKSLHF TRBJ1-6 TRBD1 TRBV28 -
TGCGCCAGCAGCCTCGACAGGGCAACGGGATACGAGCAGTACTTC CASSLDRATGYEQYF TRBJ2-7 TRBD1 TRBV4-1 -
TGTGCCAGCAGTTCTCTTCGGGGGGGCACTGAAGCTTTCTTT CASSSLRGGTEAFF TRBJ1-1 - TRBV13 -
TGTGCCAGCTTTGGGTCACAGGGAATTCGAGGCTACACCTTC CASFGSQGIRGYTF TRBJ1-2 - TRBV6-6 -
TGCGCCAGCAGCCTACAGAGACAGCGCCAAGAGACCCAGTACTTC CASSLQRQRQETQYF TRBJ2-5 - TRBV5-1 -